Each of the 19 T cell receptor beta chains below was sequenced from the same sample in a study of beta chain features in type 1 diabetes. TCRB transcripts that were expressed got sequenced, as all of the isolated RNA had been reverse transcribed. The method was immunoSEQ multiplex PCR; TCRdb's version includes in-frame clones alone and lacks a portion of them. This table has about 350,000 clones, about 20% appearing once. The sample was naive CD4+ T cells from blood. The receptors stem from a woman aged 18-35 years in good health.

The chain is built from TRBV5-1 and TRBJ2-2, with 7 nucleotides matching TRBD2. There are 17 residues in the CDR3. Unmatched junction bases numbered 12, after V lost 4 bases and J lost 3 bases. CDR1 is SGHRS and CDR2 is YFSETQ in the germline V gene. CDR3 bases: TGCGCCAGCAGCCCGTTAAGGGCGGGGAGGGACACCGGGGAGCTGTTTTTT. Protein: CASSPLRAGRDTGELFF.

V and J are TRBV6-1 and TRBJ2-6; D is unclear. The CDR3 consists of 14 residues. Germline V gene lookup returns CDR1 MNHNS and CDR2 SASEGT. Deletions cut 7 bases from V and 2 bases from J, with 9 bases between. For the CDR3, the DNA is TGTGCCAGCAACTTCAAACCTGGGGCCAACGTCCTGACTTTC. Protein: CASNFKPGANVLTF.

To note about this clone: Compared with germline, one end of the junction differs, possibly owing to a read error. This chain uses TRBV23-1 with TRBJ1-2; D is possibly TRBD1 (5 bases). TRBV23-1 is assigned to the ORF class and has an uncertain function. The CDR3 is 15 residues long. The DNA of the CDR3 is TGCGCCAGGAGTCGGCCGGGGGGGAATGGCTATGGCTACACCTTC. Its protein is CARSRPGGNGYGYTF.

The V gene is TRBV2, the J gene TRBJ2-5; TRBD1 agrees at 7 bases. V dropped 8 bases and J dropped 6; count of bases not matched to a gene: 9. Germline V CDR1 and CDR2: SNHLY, FYNNEI. This CDR3 has 13 residues. CDR3 amino acids: CASEVGGRKTQYF. The CDR3, as DNA: TGTGCCAGCGAGGTAGGGGGCCGGAAGACCCAGTACTTC.

This clone was counted between two and nine times. The rearrangement joins TRBV18 to TRBJ1-2; D remains ambiguous. Looked up from germline, CDR1 is KGHSH and CDR2 is LQKENI. V shed 6 bases and J shed 6 bases, with 8 bases lying between them. The CDR3 loop spans 11 amino acids. The CDR3 spells CASSPTDGYTF. The CDR3 nucleotides are TGTGCCAGCTCTCCCACAGATGGCTACACCTTC.

The chain joins TRBV19 to TRBJ1-2; 11 bases agree with TRBD1. Germline V gives CDR1 LNHDA, CDR2 SQIVND (reference sequence). This CDR3 has 14 amino acids. The V gene end was trimmed by 4 bases and the J gene end by 6 bases; junction bases not matched to a gene: 4. The DNA of the CDR3 is TGTGCCAGTAGTAACTGGACAGGGGGCGATGGCTACACCTTC. Amino acids: CASSNWTGGDGYTF.

The CDR3, as DNA: TGCAGCGGGACTAGCGGCACAGATACGCAGTATTTT. It codes for CSGTSGTDTQYF. This sequence joins TRBV29-1 and TRBJ2-3, with TRBD2 matching over 9 bases. This CDR3 has 12 amino acids. Germline lookup yields CDR1 SQVTM and CDR2 ANQGSEA. V was pared by 7 bases and J by 1 base, with 0 bases of the junction left unmatched.

Only a few counts were recorded for this clone. The gene calls are TRBV11-2 and TRBJ2-5; 10 bases line up with TRBD2. With 7 bases clipped from V and 5 bases from J, the junction kept 10 bases outside the gene matches. CDR1 and CDR2 (germline): SGHAT, FQNNGV. CDR3 length equals 15 residues. The CDR3 loop reads CASTPPLAGVETQYF. CDR3 sequence (DNA): TGTGCCAGCACCCCTCCTCTAGCGGGGGTCGAGACCCAGTACTTC.

This clone was counted only a few times. The genes are TRBV4-1 and TRBJ2-3; 9 nucleotides line up with TRBD2. With 4 bases clipped from V and 0 bases from J, the junction kept 8 bases outside the gene matches. Germline V gives CDR1 MGHRA, CDR2 YSYEKL. The CDR3 loop spans 17 amino acids. The CDR3 DNA reads as TGCGCCAGCAGCCCCGCTCTTCTAGCGGGGAGCACAGATACGCAGTATTTT. Protein: CASSPALLAGSTDTQYF.

This clone was observed a handful of times. This chain uses TRBV29-1 with TRBJ1-3; a possible D gene is TRBD1 (5 bases). V gave up 4 bases and J gave up 1 base, with 8 bases separating them. Germline CDR1 and CDR2: SQVTM and ANQGSEA. The CDR3 is 13 amino acids. This CDR3 is CSVGGGSGNTIYF. The CDR3 DNA reads as TGCAGCGTTGGGGGGGGTTCTGGAAACACCATATATTTT. The full variable domain, in which reference TRBV29-1 and TRBJ1-3 provide the parts outside the CDR3, is SAVISQKPSRDICQRGTSLTIQCQVDSQVTMMFWYRQQPGQSLTLIATANQGSEATYESGFVIDKFPISRPNLTFSTLTVSNMSPEDSSIYLCSVGGGSGNTIYFGEGSWLTVV.

As to this clone: Other DNA variants within this sample encode the same CDR3. V and J are TRBV9 and TRBJ2-2; D remains ambiguous. Between the trimmed V and J ends, which lost 0 bases and 0 bases, there was a span of 3 bases. Germline CDR1 reads SGDLS; CDR2 reads YYNGEE. CDR3 length equals 14 residues. The CDR3 sequence: CASSVAANTGELFF. The CDR3 coding sequence is TGTGCCAGCAGCGTAGCAGCGAACACCGGGGAGCTGTTTTTT.

J is TRBJ2-1 and V is TRBV7-3, with 8 bases aligning to TRBD2. The CDR3 is made up of 16 amino acids. V was clipped by 5 bases and J by 3 bases; unmatched bases: 9. CDR1 SGHTA and CDR2 FQGTGA come from the germline V gene. This CDR3 is CASSQGTSGGYNEQFF. DNA for the CDR3: TGTGCCAGCAGCCAAGGAACTAGCGGCGGCTACAATGAGCAGTTCTTC.

The gene calls are TRBV7-9 and TRBJ2-5, with 8 positions matching TRBD1. V shed 2 bases and J 4 bases; nucleotides not matched to a gene: 6. Germline CDR1 is SEHNR and CDR2 is FQNEAQ (reference sequence). CDR3 length equals 15 residues. In DNA form, the CDR3 reads TGTGCCAGCAGCTTATTCAGGGGGCGAGGAGAGACCCAGTACTTC. Amino acid sequence: CASSLFRGRGETQYF.

This chain uses TRBV15 with TRBJ2-5; D is possibly TRBD1 (6 bases). This CDR3 has 17 amino acids. Germline-derived CDR1 and CDR2 are LNHNV and YYDKDF (reference sequence). V was clipped by 5 bases and J by 1 base, with 20 bases between them. CDR3 amino acids: CATSGRTDKRPQETQYF. The CDR3 nucleotides are TGTGCCACCAGCGGGCGGACAGATAAGCGGCCCCAAGAGACCCAGTACTTC.

The rearrangement links TRBV6-5 to TRBJ1-3, with D perhaps matching TRBD1 (6 bases). Trimming shortened V by 6 bases and J by 0 bases, and 9 bases separated the two germline ends. The germline V gene has CDR1 MNHEY and CDR2 SVGAGI. The CDR3 spans 14 residues. This CDR3 reads CASRDSYSGNTIYF. In DNA form, the CDR3 reads TGTGCCAGCAGGGACAGTTACTCTGGAAACACCATATATTTT.

This clone was seen only a few times. The sample contains more than one DNA sequence encoding this CDR3. The chain recombines TRBV30 with TRBJ2-5; 8 bases align to TRBD2. J was trimmed by 4 bases and V by 0 bases; bases with no gene match: 7. The CDR3 runs to 15 residues. Germline V lookup: CDR1 GTSNPN, CDR2 SVGIG (reference sequence). The CDR3: CAWSVSSGSGETQYF. In DNA, the CDR3 is TGTGCCTGGAGTGTATCGAGCGGGAGTGGAGAGACCCAGTACTTC.

To note about this clone: The junction differs from germline at one of its ends, possibly a read error. The V gene is TRBV6-1, the J gene TRBJ1-2, with TRBD1 matching 8 bases. The germline gives CDR1 MNHNS, CDR2 SASEGT. The CDR3 is 17 amino acids. The CDR3 region has the DNA TGTGCCAGCAGAGAAGGCGTTGTCGGGACAGGACGGCATGGCTACACCTTC. It yields the protein CASREGVVGTGRHGYTF.

This clone was counted only a few times. This chain uses TRBV5-1 with TRBJ2-7; 8 bases line up with TRBD1. CDR3 length equals 15 residues. The trim removed 6 bases at V and 2 bases at J, leaving 10 bases unmatched. Per germline, CDR1 SGHRS and CDR2 YFSETQ. This CDR3 reads CASTPGGTGTYEQYF. The CDR3 DNA reads TGCGCCAGCACCCCGGGTGGGACAGGCACCTACGAGCAGTACTTC. Filled out from reference TRBV5-1 and TRBJ2-7, the complete variable domain reads KAGVTQTPRYLIKTRGQQVTLSCSPISGHRSVSWYQQTPGQGLQFLFEYFSETQRNKGNFPGRFSGRQFSNSRSEMNVSTLELGDSALYLCASTPGGTGTYEQYFGPGTRLTVT.

This clone was counted a few times. The V call is TRBV2, the J call TRBJ2-1, with a tentative D call TRBD2 (5 bases). In germline, CDR1 is SNHLY, CDR2 FYNNEI. CDR3 length: 13 residues. Trimming removed 3 bases from V and 8 bases from J, with 11 bases in between. Here the CDR3 reads CASSDPGRDEQFF. As DNA, the CDR3 is TGTGCCAGCAGTGATCCCGGGCGGGATGAGCAGTTCTTC.